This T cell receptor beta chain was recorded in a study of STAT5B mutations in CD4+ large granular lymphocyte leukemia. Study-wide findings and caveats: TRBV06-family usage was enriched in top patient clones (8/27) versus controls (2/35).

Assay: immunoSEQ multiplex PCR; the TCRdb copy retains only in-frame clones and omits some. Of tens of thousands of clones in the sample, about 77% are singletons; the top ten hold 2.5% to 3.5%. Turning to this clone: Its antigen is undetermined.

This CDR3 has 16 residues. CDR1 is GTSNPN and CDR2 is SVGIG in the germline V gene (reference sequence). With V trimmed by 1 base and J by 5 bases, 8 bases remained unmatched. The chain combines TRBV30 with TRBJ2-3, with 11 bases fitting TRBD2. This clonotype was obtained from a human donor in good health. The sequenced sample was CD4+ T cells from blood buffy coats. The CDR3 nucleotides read TGTGCCTGGAGTGGTTCGACTAGCGGGAATAGAGATACGCAGTATTTT. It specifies CAWSGSTSGNRDTQYF.